These T cell receptor beta chains were read from a single sample in a study of T cell changes during pregnancy in multiple sclerosis. Clones were sequenced by immunoSEQ multiplex PCR, and TCRdb holds only the in-frame ones, with some missing. Counted here are around 47,000 clones, 90% to 95% occurring once; the ten biggest clones make up about 4.5%. This sample comprised CD8+ T cells from peripheral blood mononuclear cells, obtained in the first trimester of pregnancy. The receptors here all came from a female donor with multiple sclerosis, enrolled in a pregnancy study. The CDR3 runs from the conserved cysteine through the conserved F or W.

j_call | v_call | cdr3_aa
TRBJ1-3 | TRBV7-6 | CASSLSGGSGNTIYF
TRBJ1-4 | TRBV6-1 | CASSEGQGNEKLFF
TRBJ1-5 | TRBV27 | CASSPRDRVHQPQHF
TRBJ2-5 | TRBV7-2 | CASSFGDSTSETQYF
TRBJ2-5 | TRBV9 | CASATGNLQETQYF
TRBJ1-2 | TRBV5-1 | CASSSLQGPINYGYTF
TRBJ2-1 | TRBV14 | CASSQWQGLNEQFF
TRBJ2-7 | TRBV7-9 | CASSPGGRPEQYF
TRBJ2-1 | TRBV30 | CAWTRREVPYNEQFF
TRBJ2-3 | TRBV2 | CASSDLQGQGNTDTQYF
TRBJ1-5 | TRBV10-3 | CAIARTDSNQPQHF
TRBJ2-2 | TRBV4-1 | CASSQEGTGLANTGELFF
TRBJ2-1 | TRBV5-4 | CASSLRASEQFF
TRBJ1-1 | TRBV19 | CASSMMTGGARNTEAFF
TRBJ2-3 | TRBV12-1 | CASSTRLLLAGGPGADTQYF
TRBJ1-1 | TRBV9 | CASSPGGMDRLTEAFF
TRBJ2-7 | TRBV29-1 | CSVWLAGFYEQYF
TRBJ2-5 | TRBV4-1 | CASSQNSPETQYF
TRBJ2-2 | TRBV7-3 | CASSLTGTSGDRVFF
TRBJ2-7 | TRBV7-8 | CASSLLEGSYEQYF
TRBJ2-1 | TRBV27 | CASSLSPSHRGQQDNEQFF
TRBJ2-1 | TRBV14 | CASSQFGLAGAPYNEQFF
TRBJ2-5 | TRBV9 | CASSVRRGGGMETQYF
TRBJ2-1 | TRBV29-1 | CSVNSGDLSSYNEQFF
TRBJ2-1 | TRBV7-8 | CASSELRGRSYNEQFF
TRBJ2-5 | TRBV19 | CASSVEGPYQETQYF
TRBJ2-7 | TRBV27 | CASRLPGQTREQYF
TRBJ1-6 | TRBV6-5 | CASRPGQVDSPLHF
TRBJ1-1 | TRBV29-1 | CSVYRDKRNTEAFF
TRBJ2-1 | TRBV28 | CASRLAGPYNEQFF
TRBJ2-1 | TRBV15 | CATSRDVKREEQFF
TRBJ2-5 | TRBV5-4 | CASSPSGGQETQYF
TRBJ2-7 | TRBV27 | CASSFPGWEQYF
TRBJ2-2 | TRBV6-5 | CASSYGTGGAGELFF
TRBJ1-5 | TRBV30 | CAWTPADGAGQPQHF
TRBJ2-3 | TRBV11-2 | CASSSTGALTDTQYF
TRBJ2-1 | TRBV7-9 | CASRASGSSYNEQFF
TRBJ1-4 | TRBV7-9 | CASSLGGPLAERELFF
TRBJ2-7 | TRBV28 | CASLEWEPYEQYF
TRBJ2-1 | TRBV5-4 | CASSPGTRGNEQFF
TRBJ2-7 | TRBV4-1 | CASSQDGSDSSYEQYF
TRBJ2-5 | TRBV7-6 | CASSLVEGQETQYF
TRBJ1-4 | TRBV4-2 | CASSPTLDRGKEKLFF
TRBJ1-2 | TRBV29-1 | CSVEAGGVEGYTF
TRBJ1-1 | TRBV10-3 | CAIRVRQGGGTDTEAFF
TRBJ1-2 | TRBV7-6 | CASSPAGTGFYGYTF
TRBJ2-7 | TRBV7-6 | CASSAPGQGKESYEQYF
TRBJ2-1 | TRBV28 | CASSWAVHGVSSYNEQFF
TRBJ1-1 | TRBV5-6 | CASSLTGGTEAFF
TRBJ2-7 | TRBV27 | CASSPLAGGYEQYF
TRBJ1-1 | TRBV19 | CASSIGTGTEAFF
TRBJ1-2 | TRBV27 | CASSPLDGSYGYTF